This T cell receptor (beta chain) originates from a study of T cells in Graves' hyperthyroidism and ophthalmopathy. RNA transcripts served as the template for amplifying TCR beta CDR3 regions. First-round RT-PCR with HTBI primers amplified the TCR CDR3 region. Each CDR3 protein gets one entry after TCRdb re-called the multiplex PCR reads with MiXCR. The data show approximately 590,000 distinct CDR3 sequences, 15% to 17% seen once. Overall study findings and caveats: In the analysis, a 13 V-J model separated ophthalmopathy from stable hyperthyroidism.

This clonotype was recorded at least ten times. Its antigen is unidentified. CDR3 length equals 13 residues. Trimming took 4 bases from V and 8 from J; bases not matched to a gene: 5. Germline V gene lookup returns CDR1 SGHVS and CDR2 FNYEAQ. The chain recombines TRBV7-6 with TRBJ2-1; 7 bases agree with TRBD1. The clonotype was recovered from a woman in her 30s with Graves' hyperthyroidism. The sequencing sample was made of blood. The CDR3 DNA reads TGTGCCAGCAGCTCTGGGACAGTCTATGAGCAGTTCTTC. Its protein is CASSSGTVYEQFF.